The 2 T cell receptor beta chains below come from one sample, sequenced in a study of metastatic and nonmetastatic thyroid tumors. Until they underwent thyroid surgery, no patient had received any treatment. TCRdb re-analyzed the PCR reads using MiXCR. This sample has some 7,400 clones; about 26% occur once, and the top ten carry 25% to 30%. The specimen sequenced was adjacent normal tissue. These receptors originate from a male donor with papillary thyroid cancer or a benign thyroid nodule (not recorded which). Some clones in this sample may be carry-over from other donors' samples.

This clone was counted only a few times. The CDR3 ends on some other residue instead of the conserved phenylalanine or tryptophan, so this is likely a read error. The chain couples TRBV20-1 to TRBJ2-2, with D unclear. This CDR3 comprises 14 residues. Deletions cut 6 bases from V and 3 bases from J, with 14 bases between. Germline CDR1 is DFQATT and CDR2 is SNEGSKA (reference sequence). The CDR3 protein is CSARPGTYTGELFL. The CDR3 nucleotides read TGCAGTGCCCGACCAGGCACTTACACCGGGGAGCTGTTTTTG.

This clone was detected a few times. V and J are TRBV28 and TRBJ2-7; 11 positions match TRBD2. The CDR3 spans 16 residues. V lost 1 base and J lost 7; bases outside the gene matches: 9. Germline V gives CDR1 MDHEN, CDR2 SYDVKM. The CDR3 region is CASSLYLASGRSEQYF. The CDR3 DNA follows: TGTGCCAGCAGTTTATATTTGGCTAGCGGGAGGAGTGAGCAGTACTTC.